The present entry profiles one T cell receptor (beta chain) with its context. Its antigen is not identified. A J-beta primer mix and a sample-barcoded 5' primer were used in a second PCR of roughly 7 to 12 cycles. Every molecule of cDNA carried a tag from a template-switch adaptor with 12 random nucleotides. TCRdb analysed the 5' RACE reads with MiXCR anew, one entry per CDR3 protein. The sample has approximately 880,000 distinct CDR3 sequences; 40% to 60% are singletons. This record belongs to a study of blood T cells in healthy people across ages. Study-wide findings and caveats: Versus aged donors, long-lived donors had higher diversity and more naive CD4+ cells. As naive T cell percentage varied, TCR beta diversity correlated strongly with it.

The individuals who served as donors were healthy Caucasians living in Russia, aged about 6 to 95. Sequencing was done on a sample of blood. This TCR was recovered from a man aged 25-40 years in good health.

The CDR3 DNA reads TGTGCCAGCAGCTTACCCCGGGGTCTAGATACGCAGTATTTT. It translates to CASSLPRGLDTQYF. The gene calls are TRBV5-6 and TRBJ2-3; possible D gene TRBD2, 5 bases. The V end lost 2 bases, the J end lost 5 bases, and 12 bases lay between the germline ends. This CDR3 is 14 amino acids long. CDR1 is SGHDT and CDR2 is YYEEEE in the germline V gene.